One sample yielded the 7 T cell receptor beta chains listed below, sequenced in a study of T cells in Graves' hyperthyroidism and ophthalmopathy. RNA transcripts provided the source from which TCR beta CDR3 regions were amplified. Using the HTBI primer set, a first-round RT-PCR was run on the TCR CDR3. TCRdb passed the multiplex PCR reads through MiXCR, listing each CDR3 protein once. Of around 450,000 distinct CDR3 sequences detected, about 13% appear once; the ten largest clones hold 5% to 6%. The material sequenced was blood. The receptors were gathered from a woman aged 18-29 years with Graves' hyperthyroidism.

This clonotype was recorded many times. The chain uses TRBV2 and TRBJ1-5; 8 bases are a match to TRBD1. J gave up 0 bases and V 4 bases, and 2 bases lay outside the gene matches. Germline CDR1 is SNHLY and CDR2 is FYNNEI. The CDR3 contains 15 residues. Here the CDR3 reads CASSGQGISNQPQHF. The DNA for the CDR3 is TGTGCCAGCAGTGGACAGGGGATTAGCAATCAGCCCCAGCATTTT.

This chain uses TRBV11-2 with TRBJ1-3, with D possibly matching TRBD1 (6 bases). CDR3 size: 15 residues. Trimming left V 1 base short and J 8 bases short, with 15 bases between. Germline V gene sequence: CDR1 SGHAT, CDR2 FQNNGV. This chain's CDR3 is CASSLGGLSGDTIYF. For the CDR3, the DNA is TGTGCCAGCAGCTTAGGGGGACTATCAGGGGACACCATATATTTT.

This clonotype has only a few counts. The V call is TRBV5-1, the J call TRBJ1-1; a possible D gene is TRBD1 (5 bases). Germline V gene sequence: CDR1 SGHRS, CDR2 YFSETQ. V lost 3 bases to trimming and J lost 3 bases, with 9 bases between them. This CDR3 has 13 amino acids. The CDR3 sequence is CASSSWGDTEAFF. In DNA, the CDR3 is TGCGCCAGCAGCTCGTGGGGCGACACTGAAGCTTTCTTT. The whole variable domain, filled in from reference TRBV5-1 and TRBJ1-1, reads KAGVTQTPRYLIKTRGQQVTLSCSPISGHRSVSWYQQTPGQGLQFLFEYFSETQRNKGNFPGRFSGRQFSNSRSEMNVSTLELGDSALYLCASSSWGDTEAFFGQGTRLTVV.

The chain has TRBV28 and TRBJ1-1; D is unclear. This CDR3 spans 13 amino acids. Germline CDR1 MDHEN, CDR2 SYDVKM. Trimming left V 7 bases short and J 2 bases short, with 11 bases between. CDR3 protein: CASTLTVNTEAFF. The CDR3 nucleotides read TGTGCCAGCACCCTAACAGTAAACACTGAAGCTTTCTTT.

This clonotype was observed at least ten times. This chain uses TRBV7-8 with TRBJ2-5, with D possibly being TRBD1 (6 bases). The CDR3 covers 14 residues. Germline V gene data show CDR1 as SGHVS and CDR2 as FQNEAQ. V lost 5 bases and J lost 3, with 13 bases in between. In DNA, the CDR3 is TGTGCCAGCAGCCCCCGGCCAGGGGAAGAGACCCAGTACTTC. Translating gives CASSPRPGEETQYF.

This clonotype has a handful of counts. The chain has TRBV28 and TRBJ2-2, with 7 bases identical to TRBD2. CDR3 length: 14 residues. The J segment lost 5 bases and the V segment lost 5 bases, leaving 5 bases of the junction unmatched. Germline V gives CDR1 MDHEN, CDR2 SYDVKM. This CDR3 reads CASSPLGRTGELFF. The DNA for the CDR3 is TGTGCCAGCAGTCCCCTCGGGAGGACCGGGGAGCTGTTTTTT.

CDR3 sequence (DNA): TGTGCCAGCAGCGTAGAAGAACTACCAGGAAACAATGAGCAGTTCTTC. Its translation: CASSVEELPGNNEQFF. The rearrangement links TRBV9 to TRBJ2-1; D is ambiguous. Germline V gene sequence: CDR1 SGDLS, CDR2 YYNGEE. CDR3 size: 16 residues. Trimming stripped 0 bases from V and 5 bases from J, with 15 bases between.